Sequencing of this T cell receptor (beta chain) was carried out in a study of control samples from healthy donors and cancer patients. Only in-frame clones appear in the TCRdb table, and some are missing; sequencing was by immunoSEQ multiplex PCR. The table includes around 130,000 clones, roughly 91% detected once. CDR3 length: 13 amino acids. V was clipped by 0 bases and J by 2 bases, with 5 bases between them. From germline, CDR1 is MNHEY and CDR2 SVGEGT. The sequenced sample consisted of PBMCs. This TCR was sampled from a middle-aged man with head and neck cancer. The rearrangement links TRBV6-2 or TRBV6-3 to TRBJ2-7; D assignment may be TRBD1 or TRBD2 (5 bases each). CDR3 region: CASSYSGPYEQYF. In nucleotides, the CDR3 is TGTGCCAGCAGTTACTCGGGACCCTACGAGCAGTACTTC.